What follows describes a single TCR beta chain. CDR3 size: 14 residues. CDR1 is LGHDT, CDR2 YNNKEL, per germline (reference sequence). Trimming cost V 2 bases and J 5 bases; bases outside gene matches: 5. The data are from a study of blood T cell repertoires in COVID-19. Across the study: Specimens from acute and convalescent COVID-19 originated in the United States, Italy and Spain. Sources were T cells, B-cell-depleted T cells, or PBMCs; the material itself was cDNA or gDNA.

Original handling: Amplification with reference gene primers provided the estimates of nucleated cell counts. Here immunoSEQ multiplex PCR was the method, and the copy in TCRdb shows in-frame clones only, minus some. Clone size and the V and J calls come from that table; the DNA yielded D and trimming. The data hold around 300,000 clones, with about nine tenths observed a single time. Sequencing used peripheral blood. This chain joins TRBV3-1 (or the pseudogene TRBV3-2) and TRBJ1-1; 7 positions match TRBD1. The clonotype originates from a man between 50 and 59 years old with acute or convalescent COVID-19. The CDR3 loop reads CASSQTGVRTEAFF. CDR3 sequence (DNA): TGTGCCAGCAGCCAAACAGGGGTCAGGACTGAAGCTTTCTTT.